This T cell receptor beta chain was recovered during a study of blood T cell repertoires in COVID-19. Germline CDR1 and CDR2: LNHDA and SQIVND (reference sequence). The CDR3 is made up of 14 amino acids. The junction had 6 bases not matched to a gene; V was cut back by 8 bases and J by 0 bases. This clone was observed a handful of times. Patients in Seattle were enrolled during active infection, then followed longitudinally. The method was immunoSEQ multiplex PCR; TCRdb's version includes in-frame clones alone and lacks a portion of them. The profile shows roughly 120,000 clones, roughly four fifths of them singletons.

The chain uses TRBV19 and TRBJ2-7, with 8 bases that match TRBD2. Sequencing input: peripheral blood. This receptor was obtained from a man aged 80 or over with COVID-19, enrolled during active disease. As DNA, the CDR3 is TGTGCCAGTCGAACTAGCGGAAACTCCTACGAGCAGTACTTC. As protein: CASRTSGNSYEQYF.